The 23 T cell receptor beta chains below were found in one sample sequenced in a study of control samples from healthy donors and cancer patients (TCRdb year 2020). The library was prepared using the immunoSEQ multiplex PCR assay. Imported from immuneACCESS, the table was reduced by TCRdb to in-frame sequences with V and J called. These copies leave out some clones; in studies compared against another copy, an unresolved V gene accounts for under half, and the cause of the remainder is not known. The sample table shows some 22,000 clones, and around 85% are seen once. The ten biggest clones cover roughly 40% of the sample. Sequencing was carried out using PBMCs. These receptors came from a man in his 60s with head and neck cancer.

This clone has only a few counts. The chain has TRBV27 and TRBJ1-5; the D gene is possibly TRBD1 (6 bases). CDR3 length: 16 residues. Trimming removed 5 bases at V and 5 bases at J, with 19 bases between. CDR1 is MNHEY, CDR2 SMNVEV, per germline (reference sequence). The CDR3 DNA is TGTGCCAGCAGTCTTAGGGGGGAGGGAGTGGATCAGCCCCAGCATTTT. Translated: CASSLRGEGVDQPQHF.

V is TRBV2 and J is TRBJ2-7, with D possibly matching TRBD1 (5 bases). Deletions cut 3 bases from V and 4 bases from J, with 7 bases between. Germline-derived CDR1 and CDR2 are SNHLY and FYNNEI. The length of the CDR3 is 12 residues. For the CDR3, the DNA is TGTGCCAGCAGTGAGCAGGGTTACGAGCAGTACTTC. Translation gives CASSEQGYEQYF.

This clone has a single count. The chain employs TRBV6-5 and TRBJ1-1, with TRBD1 as a possible D gene (6 bases). The germline V and J ends were trimmed by 10 bases and 7 bases, with 13 bases remaining between them. Germline assignment: CDR1 MNHEY and CDR2 SVGAGI. This CDR3 comprises 11 residues. CDR3 sequence (DNA): TGTGCCAAAAGTCGGGACATTGAAGCTTTCTTT. Amino acid sequence: CAKSRDIEAFF.

This clone was counted a few times. The CDR3 coding sequence is TGTGCCAGCCAGGATTCTGGTTGGAATGAGCAGTTCTTC. The encoded protein is CASQDSGWNEQFF. V is TRBV12-3 or TRBV12-4 and J is TRBJ2-1; D remains ambiguous. The CDR3 runs 13 residues. Trimming shortened V by 8 bases and J by 7 bases, and 15 bases separated the two germline ends.

This clone was seen only a few times. The chain couples TRBV19 to TRBJ2-5; TRBD1 might be the D (5 bases). The CDR3 runs 15 residues. Germline V gene lookup returns CDR1 LNHDA and CDR2 SQIVND (reference sequence). Trimming shortened V by 5 bases and J by 4 bases, and 17 bases separated the two germline ends. The CDR3 loop reads CASSSLLRGGETQYF. Here the CDR3 DNA reads TGTGCCAGTAGTTCCCTTCTAAGGGGCGGAGAGACCCAGTACTTC.

This chain connects TRBV9 to TRBJ1-1, with unresolved D. The germline CDR1 and CDR2 sequences are SGDLS and YYNGEE. Trimming cost V 0 bases and J 1 base, with 7 bases left between them. The CDR3 covers 14 residues. The CDR3 protein is CASSVGNTNTEAFF. CDR3 bases: TGTGCCAGCAGCGTAGGTAATACGAACACTGAAGCTTTCTTT.

The rearrangement joins TRBV2 to TRBJ2-7; 9 nucleotides agree with TRBD2. CDR1 is SNHLY, CDR2 FYNNEI, per germline. This CDR3 spans 15 amino acids. After removal of 5 bases from V and 4 bases from J, the junction contained 9 bases not matched to a gene. The CDR3 DNA follows: TGTGCCAGCAGTCCCGGGACTAGCCGGCGGTACGAGCAGTACGTC. Amino acids: CASSPGTSRRYEQYV.

V and J are TRBV6-5 and TRBJ2-7; the D is unclear. V was clipped by 0 bases and J by 0 bases, with 9 bases between them. Germline CDR1 and CDR2: MNHEY and SVGAGI. The CDR3 extends over 15 amino acids. CDR3 region: CASSYSAESSYEQYF. The CDR3 bases are TGTGCCAGCAGTTACTCGGCTGAGAGCTCCTACGAGCAGTACTTC.

J is TRBJ1-4 and V is TRBV28, with 10 bases fitting TRBD1. This CDR3 region has 13 residues. Germline V gene lookup returns CDR1 MDHEN and CDR2 SYDVKM. Trimming cost V 2 bases and J 11 bases; bases outside gene matches: 2. Here the CDR3 DNA reads TGTGCCAGCAGTTTACGGGGACAGGGGAAACTGTTTTTT. It translates to CASSLRGQGKLFF. Together with reference TRBV28 and TRBJ1-4, the CDR3 gives the full variable domain: DVKVTQSSRYLVKRTGEKVFLECVQDMDHENMFWYRQDPGLGLRLIYFSYDVKMKEKGDIPEGYSVSREKKERFSLILESASTNQTSMYLCASSLRGQGKLFFGSGTQLSVL.

The chain has TRBV20-1 and TRBJ1-3; D gene unclear. The CDR3 extends over 14 amino acids. Trimming removed 3 bases at V and 0 bases at J, with 9 bases between. From germline, CDR1 is DFQATT and CDR2 SNEGSKA (reference sequence). The CDR3 DNA reads TGCAGTGCTAGTAGGCAGATCTCTGGAAACACCATATATTTT. This gives the protein CSASRQISGNTIYF.

Notes on this clone: The same CDR3 also results from other DNA sequences found in this sample. The chain uses TRBV19 and TRBJ1-1; D is possibly TRBD1 (5 bases). Germline V gives CDR1 LNHDA, CDR2 SQIVND (reference sequence). This CDR3 has 16 residues. The V end lost 0 bases, the J end lost 1 base, and 12 bases lay between the germline ends. Here the CDR3 DNA reads TGTGCCAGTAGTATAGATGTAGGGGCAGCGAACACTGAAGCTTTCTTT. Translating it yields CASSIDVGAANTEAFF.

J is TRBJ2-2 and V is TRBV24-1; D uncertain. Trimming took off 2 bases at V and 6 bases at J, with 3 bases between the two ends. The germline V gene has CDR1 KGHDR and CDR2 SFDVKD. The CDR3 consists of 12 residues. CDR3 sequence: CATSDYSGELFF. The DNA for the CDR3 is TGTGCCACCAGTGATTATTCCGGGGAGCTGTTTTTT.

This chain connects TRBV10-3 to TRBJ1-4; TRBD1 matches at 8 bases. From germline, CDR1 is ENHRY and CDR2 SYGVKD. CDR3 length: 16 residues. V was pared by 2 bases and J by 3 bases, with 5 bases of the junction left unmatched. The CDR3, as DNA: TGTGCCATCAGTGAGGGACAGGGTAATCCTAATGAAAAACTGTTTTTT. Protein product: CAISEGQGNPNEKLFF.

The table lists this clone with a count of one. The CDR3 here is CARSFKGNTEAFF. In DNA, the CDR3 is TGTGCCAGAAGCTTCAAGGGGAACACTGAAGCTTTCTTT. The chain has TRBV5-3 and TRBJ1-1; D ambiguous. TRBV5-3 is an open reading frame whose function is uncertain. This CDR3 has 13 amino acids. Trimming took 2 bases from V and 1 from J, leaving 6 bases between them.

The chain uses TRBV7-8 and TRBJ1-5, with 7 bases matching TRBD1. The V and J ends lost 5 bases and 5 bases, in that order; junction bases with no gene match: 9. This CDR3 has 15 amino acids. Germline values: CDR1 SGHVS, CDR2 FQNEAQ. The CDR3 here is CASSTFRDRDQPQHF. In nucleotides, the CDR3 is TGTGCCAGCAGCACCTTCCGGGACAGAGATCAGCCCCAGCATTTT.

V and J are TRBV7-3 and TRBJ2-3; 15 bases agree with TRBD2. V lost 5 bases and J lost 2; bases outside the gene matches: 11. The CDR3 totals 19 residues. Germline-derived CDR1 and CDR2 are SGHTA and FQGTGA. The CDR3 loop is CASSVRGGLAGGTTDTQYF. The CDR3 nucleotides are TGTGCCAGCAGCGTAAGGGGTGGACTAGCGGGAGGGACCACAGATACGCAGTATTTT.

The chain couples TRBV9 to TRBJ2-1; D not resolved. The CDR3 extends over 13 amino acids. Per germline, CDR1 SGDLS and CDR2 YYNGEE. Deletions cut 4 bases from V and 0 bases from J, with 5 bases between. The CDR3 DNA is TGTGCCAGCAGCTCCACCTCCTACAATGAGCAGTTCTTC. Residues: CASSSTSYNEQFF. Supplemented by reference TRBV9 and TRBJ2-1, the full variable domain reads DSGVTQTPKHLITATGQRVTLRCSPRSGDLSVYWYQQSLDQGLQFLIQYYNGEERAKGNILERFSAQQFPDLHSELNLSSLELGDSALYFCASSSTSYNEQFFGPGTRLTVL.

The chain uses TRBV6-6 and TRBJ2-3; no clear D gene. The V and J ends lost 6 bases and 4 bases respectively, with 2 bases between them. Germline assignment: CDR1 MNHNY and CDR2 SVGAGI (reference sequence). The CDR3 loop spans 10 amino acids. CDR3 sequence (DNA): TGTGCCAGCAGCGCAGATACGCAGTATTTT. This codes for CASSADTQYF.

The chain recombines TRBV12-3 or TRBV12-4 with TRBJ2-2; no definite D call. This CDR3 has 12 residues. Trimming removed 5 bases at V and 8 bases at J, with 9 bases between. The DNA of the CDR3 is TGTGCCAGCAGTCTCAATGGGGGGGAGCTGTTTTTT. Amino acids: CASSLNGGELFF.

The chain links TRBV4-1 to TRBJ2-5; D call uncertain. The CDR3 covers 13 residues. Germline V gene sequence: CDR1 MGHRA, CDR2 YSYEKL. V was pared by 1 base and J by 3 bases, with 6 bases between. The CDR3 loop reads CASSQGSKETQYF. DNA for the CDR3: TGCGCCAGCAGCCAAGGGTCCAAAGAGACCCAGTACTTC.

CDR3 in amino acids: CASAGSGNTGELFF. Written as DNA, the CDR3 is TGTGCCAGCGCCGGTAGCGGGAACACCGGGGAGCTGTTTTTT. The chain recombines TRBV2 with TRBJ2-2, with D possibly matching TRBD2 (6 bases). This CDR3 comprises 14 residues. V was clipped by 8 bases and J by 1 base, with 11 bases between them. Germline V CDR1 and CDR2: SNHLY, FYNNEI. Using reference TRBV2 and TRBJ2-2 for the parts outside the CDR3, the full variable domain is EPEVTQTPSHQVTQMGQEVILRCVPISNHLYFYWYRQILGQKVEFLVSFYNNEISEKSEIFDDQFSVERPDGSNFTLKIRSTKLEDSAMYFCASAGSGNTGELFFGEGSRLTVL.

This chain connects TRBV19 to TRBJ1-2; D might be TRBD1 (5 bases). CDR3 length: 13 residues. V lost 5 bases, J lost 4 bases, and 11 bases lay in between. Germline V gives CDR1 LNHDA, CDR2 SQIVND (reference sequence). The CDR3 loop is CASSGGILYGYTF. CDR3 nucleotide sequence: TGTGCCAGTAGTGGGGGGATTCTCTATGGCTACACCTTC.

The chain combines TRBV5-6 with TRBJ1-5; D is undetermined. The CDR3 is 13 residues long. Germline assignment: CDR1 SGHDT and CDR2 YYEEEE. V lost 0 bases and J 10 bases, leaving 11 bases between the germline ends. The CDR3 DNA sequence: TGTGCCAGCAGCTTGGGCCGTTCCTCTCCCCAGCATTTT. Protein product: CASSLGRSSPQHF.